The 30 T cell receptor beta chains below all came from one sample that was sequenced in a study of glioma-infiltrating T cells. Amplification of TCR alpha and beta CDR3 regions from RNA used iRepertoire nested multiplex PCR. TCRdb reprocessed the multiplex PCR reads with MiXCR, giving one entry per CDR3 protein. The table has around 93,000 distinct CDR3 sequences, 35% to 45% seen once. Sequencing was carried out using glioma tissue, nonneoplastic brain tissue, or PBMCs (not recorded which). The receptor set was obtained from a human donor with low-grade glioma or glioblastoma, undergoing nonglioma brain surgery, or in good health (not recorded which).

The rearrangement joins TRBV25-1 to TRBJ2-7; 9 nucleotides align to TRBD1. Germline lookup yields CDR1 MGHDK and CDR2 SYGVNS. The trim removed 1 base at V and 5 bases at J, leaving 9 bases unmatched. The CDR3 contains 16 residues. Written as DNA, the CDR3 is TGTGCCAGCAGTGAATCCTACAGGGGACAGGGCCACGAGCAGTACTTC. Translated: CASSESYRGQGHEQYF.

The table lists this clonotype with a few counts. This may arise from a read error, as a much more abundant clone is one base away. The CDR3 nucleotides are TGTGCCAGTAGTATTTTGTTAGAAGAGGCCCAGTACTTC. This gives the protein CASSILLEEAQYF. The V gene is TRBV19, the J gene TRBJ2-5, with D uncertain. CDR1 is LNHDA, CDR2 SQIVND, per germline (reference sequence). This CDR3 has 13 amino acids.

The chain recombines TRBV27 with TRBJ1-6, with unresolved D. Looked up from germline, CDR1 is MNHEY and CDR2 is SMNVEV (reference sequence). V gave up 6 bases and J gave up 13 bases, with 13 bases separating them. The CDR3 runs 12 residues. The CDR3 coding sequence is TGTGCCAGCAGCACTGGAGGTCAGCCCCTCCACTTT. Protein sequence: CASSTGGQPLHF.

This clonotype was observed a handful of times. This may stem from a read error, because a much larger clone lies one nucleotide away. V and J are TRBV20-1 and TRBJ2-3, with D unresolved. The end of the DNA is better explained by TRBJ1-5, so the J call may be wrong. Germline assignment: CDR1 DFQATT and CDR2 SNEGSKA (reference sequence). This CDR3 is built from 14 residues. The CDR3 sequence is CSASVGRGTDTQHF. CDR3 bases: TGCAGTGCTAGTGTGGGCCGGGGAACAGATACGCAGCATTTT.

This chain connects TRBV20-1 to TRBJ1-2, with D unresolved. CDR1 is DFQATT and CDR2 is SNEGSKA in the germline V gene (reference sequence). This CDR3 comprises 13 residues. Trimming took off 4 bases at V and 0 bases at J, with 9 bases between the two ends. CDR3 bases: TGCAGTGCTACGGGCGCCACTAACTATGGCTACACCTTC. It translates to CSATGATNYGYTF.

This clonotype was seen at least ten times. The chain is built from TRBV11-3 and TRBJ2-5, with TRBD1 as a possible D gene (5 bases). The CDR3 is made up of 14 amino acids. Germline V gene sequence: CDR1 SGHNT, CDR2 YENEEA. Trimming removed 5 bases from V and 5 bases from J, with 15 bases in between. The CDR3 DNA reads TGTGCCAGCAGCCACAGGAGATTAGGGGAGACCCAGTACTTC. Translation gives CASSHRRLGETQYF.

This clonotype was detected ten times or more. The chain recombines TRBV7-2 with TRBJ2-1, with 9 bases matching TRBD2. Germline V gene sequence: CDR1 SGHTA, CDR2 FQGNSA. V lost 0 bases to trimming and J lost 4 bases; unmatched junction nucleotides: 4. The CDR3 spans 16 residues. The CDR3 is CASSLAVSGGYNEQFF. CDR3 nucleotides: TGTGCCAGCAGCTTAGCGGTCAGCGGGGGGTACAATGAGCAGTTCTTC.

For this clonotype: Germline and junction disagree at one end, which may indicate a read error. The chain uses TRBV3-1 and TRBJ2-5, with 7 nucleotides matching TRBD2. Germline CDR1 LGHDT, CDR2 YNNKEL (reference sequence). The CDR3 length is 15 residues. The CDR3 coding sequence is TGTGCCAGCAGTCAAGAGCCTAGCGGTCAAGAGACCAAGTACTTC. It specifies CASSQEPSGQETKYF.

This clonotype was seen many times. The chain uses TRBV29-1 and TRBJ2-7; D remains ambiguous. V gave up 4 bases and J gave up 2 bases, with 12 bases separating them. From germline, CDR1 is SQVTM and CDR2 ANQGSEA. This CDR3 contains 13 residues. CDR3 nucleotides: TGCAGCGTTGTGTCTTCTGCCCCCTACGAGCAGTACTTC. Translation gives CSVVSSAPYEQYF.

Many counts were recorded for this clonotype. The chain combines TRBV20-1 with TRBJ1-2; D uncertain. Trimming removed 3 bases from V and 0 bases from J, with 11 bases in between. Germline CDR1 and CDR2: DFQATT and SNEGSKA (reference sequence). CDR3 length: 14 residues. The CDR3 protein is CSASPDRTNYGYTF. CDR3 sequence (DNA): TGCAGTGCTAGTCCAGATCGCACTAACTATGGCTACACCTTC.

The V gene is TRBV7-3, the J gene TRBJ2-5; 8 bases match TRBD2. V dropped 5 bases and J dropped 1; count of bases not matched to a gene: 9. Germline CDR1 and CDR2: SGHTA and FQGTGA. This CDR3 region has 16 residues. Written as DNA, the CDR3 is TGTGCCAGCAGCCCTACCGGCGGGGGGCGCCAAGAGACCCAGTACTTC. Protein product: CASSPTGGGRQETQYF.

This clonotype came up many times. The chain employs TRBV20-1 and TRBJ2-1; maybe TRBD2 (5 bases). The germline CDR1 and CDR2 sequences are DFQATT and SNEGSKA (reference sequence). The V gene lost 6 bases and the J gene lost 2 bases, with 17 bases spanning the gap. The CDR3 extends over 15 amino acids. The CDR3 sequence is CSAPFRAAAYNEQFF. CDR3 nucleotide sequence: TGCAGTGCCCCTTTTAGAGCGGCTGCCTACAATGAGCAGTTCTTC.

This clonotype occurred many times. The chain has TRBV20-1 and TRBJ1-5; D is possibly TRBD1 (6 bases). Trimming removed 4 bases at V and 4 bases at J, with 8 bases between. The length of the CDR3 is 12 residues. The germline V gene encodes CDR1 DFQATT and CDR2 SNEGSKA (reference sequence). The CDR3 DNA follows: TGCAGTGCTATACAGGGTAATCAGCCCCAGCATTTT. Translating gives CSAIQGNQPQHF.

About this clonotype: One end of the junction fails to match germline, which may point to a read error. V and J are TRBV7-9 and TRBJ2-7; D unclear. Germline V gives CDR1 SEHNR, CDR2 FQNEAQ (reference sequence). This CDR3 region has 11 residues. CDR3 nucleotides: TGTGCCAGCAGCCGAGGTTACGAGCAGTGCTTC. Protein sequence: CASSRGYEQCF.

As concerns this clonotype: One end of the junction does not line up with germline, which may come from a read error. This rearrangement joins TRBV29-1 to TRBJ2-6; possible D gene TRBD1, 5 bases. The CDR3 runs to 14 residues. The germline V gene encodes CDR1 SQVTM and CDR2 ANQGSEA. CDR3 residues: CSVEQHSGASVLTF. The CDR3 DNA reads TGCAGCGTTGAACAACACTCTGGGGCCAGCGTCCTGACTTTC.

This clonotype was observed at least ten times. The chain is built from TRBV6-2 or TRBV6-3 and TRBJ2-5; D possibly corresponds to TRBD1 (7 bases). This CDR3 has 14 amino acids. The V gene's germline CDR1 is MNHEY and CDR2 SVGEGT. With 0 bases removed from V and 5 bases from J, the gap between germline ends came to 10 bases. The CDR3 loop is CASSYSAGGETQYF. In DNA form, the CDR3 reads TGTGCCAGCAGTTACTCCGCAGGGGGGGAGACCCAGTACTTC.

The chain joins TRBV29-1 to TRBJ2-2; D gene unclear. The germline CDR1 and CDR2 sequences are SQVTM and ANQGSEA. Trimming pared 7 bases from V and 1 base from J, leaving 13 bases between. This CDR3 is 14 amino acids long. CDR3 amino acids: CSAPRWENTGELFF. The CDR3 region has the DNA TGCAGCGCCCCGAGGTGGGAGAACACCGGGGAGCTGTTTTTT.

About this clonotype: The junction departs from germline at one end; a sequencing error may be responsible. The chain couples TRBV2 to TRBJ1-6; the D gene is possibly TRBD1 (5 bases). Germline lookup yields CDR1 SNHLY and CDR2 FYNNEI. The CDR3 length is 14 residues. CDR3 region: CASTEGASVQPLHF. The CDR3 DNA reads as TGTGCCAGCACCGAAGGGGCATCGGTCCAACCCCTACACTTT.

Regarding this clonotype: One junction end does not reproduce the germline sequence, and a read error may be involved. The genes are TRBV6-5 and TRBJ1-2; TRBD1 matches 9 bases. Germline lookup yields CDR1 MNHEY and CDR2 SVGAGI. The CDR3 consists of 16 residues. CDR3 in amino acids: CACSASGTGNNYGYTF. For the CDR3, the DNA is TGTGCCTGCAGTGCTTCCGGGACAGGGAATAACTATGGCTACACCTTC.

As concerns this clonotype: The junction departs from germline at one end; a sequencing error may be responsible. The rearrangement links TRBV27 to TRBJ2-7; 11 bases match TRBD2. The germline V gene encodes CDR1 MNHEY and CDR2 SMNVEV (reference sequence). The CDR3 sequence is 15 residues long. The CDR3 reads CGSILGTSGSYEQYF. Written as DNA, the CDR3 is TGTGGCAGCATTTTAGGGACTAGCGGCTCCTACGAGCAGTACTTC.

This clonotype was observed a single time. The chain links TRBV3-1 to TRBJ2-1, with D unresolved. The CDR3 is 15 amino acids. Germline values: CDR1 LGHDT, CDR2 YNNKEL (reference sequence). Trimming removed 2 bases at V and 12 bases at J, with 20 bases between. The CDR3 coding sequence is TGTGCCAGCAGCCAACCATTGGAAAGGGTCGGTGGGCAGTTCTTC. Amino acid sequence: CASSQPLERVGGQFF.

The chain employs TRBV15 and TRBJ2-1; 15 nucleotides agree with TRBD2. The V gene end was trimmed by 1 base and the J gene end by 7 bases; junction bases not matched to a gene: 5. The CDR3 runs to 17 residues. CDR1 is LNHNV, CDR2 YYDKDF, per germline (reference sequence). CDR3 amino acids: CATSRAGGTSGGNEQFF. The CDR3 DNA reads TGTGCCACCAGCAGAGCGGGGGGGACTAGCGGGGGGAATGAGCAGTTCTTC.

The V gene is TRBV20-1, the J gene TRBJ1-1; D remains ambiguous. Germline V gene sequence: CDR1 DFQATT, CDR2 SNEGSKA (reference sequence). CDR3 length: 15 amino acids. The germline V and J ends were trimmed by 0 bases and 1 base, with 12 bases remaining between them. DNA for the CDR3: TGCAGTGCTAGAGAAACCTCCGGGAAGAACACTGAAGCTTTCTTT. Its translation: CSARETSGKNTEAFF.

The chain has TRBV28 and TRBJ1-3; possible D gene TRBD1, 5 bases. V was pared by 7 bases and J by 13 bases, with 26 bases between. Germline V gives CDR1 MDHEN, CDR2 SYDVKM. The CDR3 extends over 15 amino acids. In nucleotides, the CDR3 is TGTGCCAGCATTGGGACGTCTGGGGATGGAAACATTATATATTTT. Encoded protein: CASIGTSGDGNIIYF.

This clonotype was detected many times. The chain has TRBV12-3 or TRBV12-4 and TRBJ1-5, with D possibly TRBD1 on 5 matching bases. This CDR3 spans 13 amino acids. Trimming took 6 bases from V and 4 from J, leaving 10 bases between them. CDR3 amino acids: CASSWGGNQPQHF. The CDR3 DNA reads TGTGCCAGCAGCTGGGGGGGAAATCAGCCCCAGCATTTT.

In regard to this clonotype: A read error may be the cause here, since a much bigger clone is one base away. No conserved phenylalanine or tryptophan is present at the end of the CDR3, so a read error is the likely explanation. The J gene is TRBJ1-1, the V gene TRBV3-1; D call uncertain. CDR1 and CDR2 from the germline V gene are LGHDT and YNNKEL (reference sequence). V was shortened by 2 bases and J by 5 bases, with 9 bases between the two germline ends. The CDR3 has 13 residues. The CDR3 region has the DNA TGTGCCAGCAGCCAACAGGAGTATACTGAAGCTTTCCTT. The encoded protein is CASSQQEYTEAFL.

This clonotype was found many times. CDR3 in DNA: TGTGCCAGCAGTTTTCCGAGTTTCGGGGGGTCAGACTATGGCTACACCTTC. Amino acids: CASSFPSFGGSDYGYTF. The chain is built from TRBV28 and TRBJ1-2; D is perhaps TRBD1 (5 bases). The germline V and J ends were trimmed by 3 bases and 3 bases, with 20 bases remaining between them. The germline V gene encodes CDR1 MDHEN and CDR2 SYDVKM. The CDR3 runs 17 residues.

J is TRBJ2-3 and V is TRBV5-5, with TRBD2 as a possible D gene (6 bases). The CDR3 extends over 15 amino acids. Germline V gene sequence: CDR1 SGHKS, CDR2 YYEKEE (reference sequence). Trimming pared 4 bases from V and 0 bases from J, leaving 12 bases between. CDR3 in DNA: TGTGCCAGCAGCCAAACTAGCTATAGCACAGATACGCAGTATTTT. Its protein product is CASSQTSYSTDTQYF.

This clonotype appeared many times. CDR3 residues: CASRQGSYEQYF. In DNA form, the CDR3 reads TGTGCCAGCCGGCAGGGATCCTACGAGCAGTACTTC. The chain carries TRBV28 and TRBJ2-7, with a possible D match to TRBD1 (5 bases). With 8 bases removed from V and 1 base from J, the gap between germline ends came to 9 bases. The CDR3 contains 12 residues. CDR1 is MDHEN, CDR2 SYDVKM, per germline. The whole variable domain, remainder taken from reference TRBV28 and TRBJ2-7, is DVKVTQSSRYLVKRTGEKVFLECVQDMDHENMFWYRQDPGLGLRLIYFSYDVKMKEKGDIPEGYSVSREKKERFSLILESASTNQTSMYLCASRQGSYEQYFGPGTRLTVT.

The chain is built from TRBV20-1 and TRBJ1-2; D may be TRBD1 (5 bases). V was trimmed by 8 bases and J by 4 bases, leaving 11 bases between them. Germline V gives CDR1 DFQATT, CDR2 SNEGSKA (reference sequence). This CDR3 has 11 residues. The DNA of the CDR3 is TGCAGTTCCCGGACACCCTATGGCTACACCTTC. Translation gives CSSRTPYGYTF.